These 3 T cell receptor beta chains share one sample of origin, sequenced in a study of blood T cell repertoires in COVID-19. Profiling relied on immunoSEQ multiplex PCR, and the TCRdb table lists in-frame clones only, not all of them. In the table there are a few hundred thousand clones, 75% to 90% of which are singletons. Input material: PBMCs or T cells enriched from blood (not recorded which). The receptors originated from a woman in her twenties or thirties who had recovered from COVID-19.

This sequence joins TRBV7-9 and TRBJ2-3, with 8 bases fitting TRBD2. This CDR3 is 17 amino acids long. Germline-derived CDR1 and CDR2 are SEHNR and FQNEAQ (reference sequence). V lost 5 bases to trimming and J lost 2 bases; unmatched junction nucleotides: 12. This CDR3 is CASSPRSSGRSTDTQYF. In DNA form, the CDR3 reads TGTGCCAGCAGCCCCAGATCTAGCGGGCGGTCCACAGATACGCAGTATTTT. Supplemented by reference TRBV7-9 and TRBJ2-3, the full variable domain reads DTGVSQNPRHKITKRGQNVTFRCDPISEHNRLYWYRQTLGQGPEFLTYFQNEAQLEKSRLLSDRFSAERPKGSFSTLEIQRTEQGDSAMYLCASSPRSSGRSTDTQYFGPGTRLTVL.

This chain links TRBV18 with TRBJ2-1; 11 bases fit TRBD2. Germline trimming cut 5 bases from V and 7 bases from J; bases unmatched to any gene: 1. The CDR3 spans 13 residues. Germline CDR1 KGHSH, CDR2 LQKENI. DNA of the CDR3: TGTGCCAGCTCAGCTAGCGGGAGGAATGAGCAGTTCTTC. This encodes CASSASGRNEQFF.

The rearrangement joins TRBV7-3 to TRBJ2-3; 9 bases align to TRBD2. Germline CDR1 is SGHTA and CDR2 is FQGTGA. This CDR3 comprises 16 residues. V was clipped by 4 bases and J by 2 bases; unmatched bases: 7. The CDR3 DNA follows: TGTGCCAGCAGCTCTTTAGCGGGAGTTCCCACAGATACGCAGTATTTT. It codes for CASSSLAGVPTDTQYF.